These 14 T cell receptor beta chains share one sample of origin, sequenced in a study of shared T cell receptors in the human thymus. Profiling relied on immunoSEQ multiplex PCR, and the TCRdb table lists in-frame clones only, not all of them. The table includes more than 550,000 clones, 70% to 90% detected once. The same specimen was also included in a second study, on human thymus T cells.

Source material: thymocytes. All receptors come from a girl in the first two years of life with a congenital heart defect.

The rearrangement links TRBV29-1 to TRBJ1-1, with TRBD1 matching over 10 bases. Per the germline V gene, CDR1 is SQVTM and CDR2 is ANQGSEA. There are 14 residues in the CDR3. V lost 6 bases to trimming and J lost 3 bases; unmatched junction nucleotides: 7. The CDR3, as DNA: TGCAGCGTAGGACAGGGGGGAACGTACACTGAAGCTTTCTTT. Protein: CSVGQGGTYTEAFF.

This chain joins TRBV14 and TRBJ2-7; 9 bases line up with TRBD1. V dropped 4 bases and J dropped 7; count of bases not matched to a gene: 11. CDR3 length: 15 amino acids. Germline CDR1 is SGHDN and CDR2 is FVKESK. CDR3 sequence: CASSRQGGRPREQYF. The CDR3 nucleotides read TGTGCCAGCAGCCGACAGGGGGGACGCCCTCGAGAGCAGTACTTC. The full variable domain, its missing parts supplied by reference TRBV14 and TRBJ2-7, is EAGVTQFPSHSVIEKGQTVTLRCDPISGHDNLYWYRRVMGKEIKFLLHFVKESKQDESGMPNNRFLAERTGGTYSTLKVQPAELEDSGVYFCASSRQGGRPREQYFGPGTRLTVT.

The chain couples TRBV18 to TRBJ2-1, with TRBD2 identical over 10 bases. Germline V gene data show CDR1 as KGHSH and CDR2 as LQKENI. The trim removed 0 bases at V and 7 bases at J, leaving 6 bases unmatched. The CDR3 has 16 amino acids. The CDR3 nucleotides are TGTGCCAGCTCACCACCGACAGCGGGGGGGTGTAATGAGCAGTTCTTC. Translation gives CASSPPTAGGCNEQFF.

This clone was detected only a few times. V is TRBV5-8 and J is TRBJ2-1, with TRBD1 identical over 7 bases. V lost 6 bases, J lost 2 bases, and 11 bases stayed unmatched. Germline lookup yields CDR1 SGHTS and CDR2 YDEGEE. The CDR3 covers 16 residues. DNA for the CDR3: TGTGCCAGCATCCTTTCCGGGACAGCACCCTACAATGAGCAGTTCTTC. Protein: CASILSGTAPYNEQFF.

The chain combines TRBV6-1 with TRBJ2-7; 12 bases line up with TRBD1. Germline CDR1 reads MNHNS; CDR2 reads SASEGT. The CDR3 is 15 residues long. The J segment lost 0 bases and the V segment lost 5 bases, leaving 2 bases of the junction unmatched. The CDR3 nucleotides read TGTGCCAGCAGTACGGGACAGGGGGCCTCCTACGAGCAGTACTTC. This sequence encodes CASSTGQGASYEQYF.

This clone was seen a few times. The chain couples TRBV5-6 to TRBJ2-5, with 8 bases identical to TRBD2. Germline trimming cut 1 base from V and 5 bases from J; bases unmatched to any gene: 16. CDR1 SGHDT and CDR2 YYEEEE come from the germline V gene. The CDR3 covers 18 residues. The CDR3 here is CASSLSIRGGGWKETQYF. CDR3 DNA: TGTGCCAGCAGCTTGTCCATACGGGGGGGCGGTTGGAAGGAGACCCAGTACTTC.

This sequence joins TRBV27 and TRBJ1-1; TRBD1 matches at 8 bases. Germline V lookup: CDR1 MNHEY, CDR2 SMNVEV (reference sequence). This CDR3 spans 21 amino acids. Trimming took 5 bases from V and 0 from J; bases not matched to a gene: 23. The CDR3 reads CASSRPAPGGEANYMNTEAFF. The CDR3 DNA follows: TGTGCCAGCAGTCGCCCCGCGCCAGGGGGCGAAGCTAACTATATGAACACTGAAGCTTTCTTT.

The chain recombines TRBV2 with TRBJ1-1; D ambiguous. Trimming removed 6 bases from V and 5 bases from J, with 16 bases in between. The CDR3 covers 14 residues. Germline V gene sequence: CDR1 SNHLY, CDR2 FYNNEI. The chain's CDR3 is CASSHPERETEAFF. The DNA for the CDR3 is TGTGCCAGCAGCCACCCGGAGAGGGAAACTGAAGCTTTCTTT.

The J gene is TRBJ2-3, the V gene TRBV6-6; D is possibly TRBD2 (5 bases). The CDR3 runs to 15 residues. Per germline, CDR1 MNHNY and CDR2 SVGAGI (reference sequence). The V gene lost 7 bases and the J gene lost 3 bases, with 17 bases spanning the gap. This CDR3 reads CASIPGPTGTDTQYF. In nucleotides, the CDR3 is TGTGCCAGCATCCCGGGTCCTACGGGGACAGATACGCAGTATTTT.

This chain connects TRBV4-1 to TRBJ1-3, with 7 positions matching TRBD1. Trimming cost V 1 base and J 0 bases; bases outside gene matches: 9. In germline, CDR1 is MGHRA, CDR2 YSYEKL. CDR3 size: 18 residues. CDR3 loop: CASSQGGKDRSSGNTIYF. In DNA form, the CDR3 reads TGCGCCAGCAGCCAAGGAGGAAAGGACAGGTCCTCTGGAAACACCATATATTTT.

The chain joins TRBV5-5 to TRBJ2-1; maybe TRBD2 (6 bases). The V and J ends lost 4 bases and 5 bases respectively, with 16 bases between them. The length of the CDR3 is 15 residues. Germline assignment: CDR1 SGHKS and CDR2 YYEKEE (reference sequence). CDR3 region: CASSLREPGDNEQFF. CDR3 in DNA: TGTGCCAGCAGCCTCCGGGAGCCCGGGGACAATGAGCAGTTCTTC.

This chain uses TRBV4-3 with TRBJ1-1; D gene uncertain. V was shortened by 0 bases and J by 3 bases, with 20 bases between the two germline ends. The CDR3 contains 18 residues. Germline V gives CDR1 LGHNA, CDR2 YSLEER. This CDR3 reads CASSQDLISGKKHTEAFF. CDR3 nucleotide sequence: TGCGCCAGCAGCCAAGATTTGATCTCGGGGAAGAAACACACTGAAGCTTTCTTT.

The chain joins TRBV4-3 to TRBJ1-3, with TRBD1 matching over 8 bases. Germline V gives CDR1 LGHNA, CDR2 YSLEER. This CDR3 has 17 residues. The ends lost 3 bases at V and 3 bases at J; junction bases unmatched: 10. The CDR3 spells CASSQGRQGSGGNTIYF. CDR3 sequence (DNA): TGCGCCAGCAGCCAGGGGCGACAGGGGAGTGGTGGAAACACCATATATTTT.

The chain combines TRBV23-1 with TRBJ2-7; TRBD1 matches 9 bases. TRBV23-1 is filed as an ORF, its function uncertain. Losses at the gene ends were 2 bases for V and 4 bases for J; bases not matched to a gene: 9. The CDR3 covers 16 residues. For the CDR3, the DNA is TGCGCCAGCAGTCAAATGGGGACAGGGATGGGGTACGAGCAGTACTTC. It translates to CASSQMGTGMGYEQYF.